This T cell receptor beta chain was observed in a study of T cells in Graves' hyperthyroidism and ophthalmopathy. Trimming cost V 6 bases and J 12 bases; bases outside gene matches: 4. This CDR3 is 11 amino acids long. From germline, CDR1 is SNHLY and CDR2 FYNNEI. The table lists this clonotype with many counts. Its antigen is undetermined. Amplification targeted TCR beta CDR3 regions from RNA transcripts. HTBI primers were the set used in a first-round RT-PCR of the TCR CDR3. TCRdb passed the multiplex PCR reads through MiXCR, listing each CDR3 protein once. The table shows about 300,000 distinct CDR3 sequences, with roughly 19% occurring only once. Overall study findings and caveats: Blood shared most expanded thyroid clonotypes above 0.001. By a 13 V-J model, ophthalmopathy was set apart from stable hyperthyroidism.

Patients with uncontrolled infections, other autoimmune diseases, pregnancy or lactation were excluded. The chain links TRBV2 to TRBJ2-1; TRBD1 aligns across 8 bases. Sequencing used blood. The clonotype comes from a man aged 50 or older with Graves' ophthalmopathy. The CDR3 sequence: CASRADRGQFF. CDR3 coding DNA: TGTGCCAGCAGAGCTGACAGGGGGCAGTTCTTC.